The 18 T cell receptor beta chains below come from one sample, sequenced in a study of shared clonotypes between healthy human individuals (dated by TCRdb to about 2020). The method behind the library was the immunoSEQ multiplex PCR assay. TCRdb re-hosts the immuneACCESS table, in-frame sequences only. Its copies lack some clones; in the studies checked, an unresolved V gene accounts for under half of them, and the cause for the rest is not known. The sample table records about 2 million clones; approximately 94% of these occur just once. The ten largest clones capture about 1.1% of the sample. CD8 naive samples were obtained by positive selection for CCR7 among CD45RO-negative cells, yielding a CD45RA+CCR7+ population from which TemRA cells were excluded. The sample consisted of naive CD8+ T cells sorted from blood. The sample's cell subset or site label is to be understood as: CD45RA+CCR7+. The receptors originated from a man between 18 and 29 years old in good health.

This clone was seen a single time. This rearrangement joins TRBV4-1 to TRBJ2-7; D is perhaps TRBD2 (6 bases). The CDR3 is 13 amino acids. From germline, CDR1 is MGHRA and CDR2 YSYEKL. V gave up 4 bases and J gave up 2 bases, with 9 bases separating them. The chain's CDR3 is CASSPGTPYEQYF. The DNA for the CDR3 is TGCGCCAGCAGCCCCGGGACTCCCTACGAGCAGTACTTC.

Details on this clone: The sample has other DNA sequences that encode this CDR3 too. The gene calls are TRBV9 and TRBJ2-7; D is possibly TRBD2 (6 bases). Germline V CDR1 and CDR2: SGDLS, YYNGEE. V was clipped by 0 bases and J by 3 bases, with 7 bases between them. This CDR3 region has 13 residues. Written as DNA, the CDR3 is TGTGCCAGCAGCGTAGCGGGGGACTACGAGCAGTACTTC. Its protein is CASSVAGDYEQYF.

V usage is TRBV9 and J usage is TRBJ2-2; TRBD1 is a possible D gene (6 bases). In germline, CDR1 is SGDLS, CDR2 YYNGEE. Deletions cut 0 bases from V and 1 base from J, with 10 bases between. This CDR3 comprises 16 residues. CDR3 in DNA: TGTGCCAGCAGCGTAGTGGCAGGGGAGAACACCGGGGAGCTGTTTTTT. Protein sequence: CASSVVAGENTGELFF.

As regards this clone: The same CDR3 also results from other DNA sequences found in this sample. The chain links TRBV13 to TRBJ2-7; a weak D match, TRBD1 (6 bases). Trimming stripped 0 bases from V and 6 bases from J, with 6 bases between. Germline-derived CDR1 and CDR2 are PRHDT and FYEKMQ (reference sequence). The CDR3 is 12 amino acids. CDR3 bases: TGTGCCAGCAGCTTAGGGGGGGCCGAGCAGTACTTC. Protein product: CASSLGGAEQYF.

CDR3 in amino acids: CASSWTGVDTGELFF. The CDR3 bases are TGTGCCAGCAGCTGGACAGGGGTAGACACCGGGGAGCTGTTTTTT. The V call is TRBV6-5, the J call TRBJ2-2; the match to TRBD1 covers 9 bases. Germline V lookup: CDR1 MNHEY, CDR2 SVGAGI. This CDR3 has 15 residues. J gave up 3 bases and V 6 bases, and 5 bases lay outside the gene matches.

The chain joins TRBV30 to TRBJ2-7; D might be TRBD1 or TRBD2, each matching 7 bases. Per germline, CDR1 GTSNPN and CDR2 SVGIG (reference sequence). V was trimmed by 5 bases and J by 3 bases, leaving 20 bases between them. The CDR3 spans 15 residues. CDR3 sequence: CAWGDYRGTGYEQYF. The CDR3 bases are TGTGCCTGGGGGGACTACAGGGGCACGGGCTACGAGCAGTACTTC. The complete variable domain, with remaining parts taken from reference TRBV30 and TRBJ2-7, reads SQTIHQWPATLVQPVGSPLSLECTVEGTSNPNLYWYRQAAGRGLQLLFYSVGIGQISSEVPQNLSASRPQDRQFILSSKKLLLSDSGFYLCAWGDYRGTGYEQYFGPGTRLTVT.

This chain uses TRBV4-3 with TRBJ1-5; D gene ambiguous. The CDR3 extends over 15 amino acids. Between the trimmed V and J ends, which lost 0 bases and 0 bases, there was a span of 6 bases. In germline, CDR1 is LGHNA, CDR2 YSLEER. CDR3 DNA: TGCGCCAGCAGCCAAGATCCCGATAGCAATCAGCCCCAGCATTTT. This translates into CASSQDPDSNQPQHF.

CDR3 residues: CASSPSGGYKNEQYF. CDR3 DNA sequence: TGTGCCAGCAGTCCATCTGGGGGGTATAAGAACGAGCAGTACTTC. The V call is TRBV27, the J call TRBJ2-7; D perhaps matches TRBD2 (6 bases). The V end lost 5 bases, the J end lost 5 bases, and 19 bases lay between the germline ends. CDR1 is MNHEY and CDR2 is SMNVEV in the germline V gene (reference sequence). This CDR3 contains 15 residues.

The chain combines TRBV28 with TRBJ2-7; no firm D call. In germline, CDR1 is MDHEN, CDR2 SYDVKM. V lost 2 bases to trimming and J lost 4 bases, with 3 bases between them. This CDR3 comprises 11 residues. CDR3 nucleotides: TGTGCCAGCAGTTTAATGTACGAGCAGTACTTC. Translation gives CASSLMYEQYF.

The rearrangement uses TRBV29-1 and TRBJ2-1, with D perhaps being TRBD1 or TRBD2 (6 bases each). There are 15 residues in the CDR3. From germline, CDR1 is SQVTM and CDR2 ANQGSEA. The V gene lost 1 base and the J gene lost 4 bases, with 14 bases spanning the gap. CDR3 sequence: CSVEGGAGAYNEQFF. The CDR3 bases are TGCAGCGTTGAAGGGGGGGCAGGGGCATACAATGAGCAGTTCTTC.

In regard to this clone: Distinct nucleotide sequences in the sample also encode this CDR3. V usage is TRBV27 and J usage is TRBJ2-5, with a weak D call TRBD2 (6 bases). CDR1 is MNHEY, CDR2 SMNVEV, per germline (reference sequence). The CDR3 totals 13 residues. V lost 3 bases and J lost 4, with 9 bases in between. In DNA form, the CDR3 reads TGTGCCAGCAGTTTCGGGGGAGGAGAGACCCAGTACTTC. It translates to CASSFGGGETQYF.

V usage is TRBV4-1 and J usage is TRBJ2-7, with a weak D call TRBD1 (5 bases). CDR1 MGHRA and CDR2 YSYEKL come from the germline V gene. The CDR3 length is 16 residues. V gave up 1 base and J gave up 2 bases, with 15 bases separating them. The CDR3 loop is CASSQVRVDSTYEQYF. CDR3 sequence (DNA): TGCGCCAGCAGCCAAGTCCGGGTAGACAGTACCTACGAGCAGTACTTC.

This chain uses TRBV6-5 with TRBJ2-7, with 8 nucleotides matching TRBD1. The CDR3 is 13 residues long. Germline assignment: CDR1 MNHEY and CDR2 SVGAGI. After removal of 6 bases from V and 2 bases from J, the junction contained 3 bases not matched to a gene. The CDR3 loop is CASRTGVAYEQYF. CDR3 nucleotide sequence: TGTGCCAGCAGGACAGGGGTGGCCTACGAGCAGTACTTC.

This sequence joins TRBV5-4 and TRBJ2-3; 8 nucleotides align to TRBD2. Trimming removed 3 bases from V and 4 bases from J; junction bases left unmatched: 7. CDR1 and CDR2 from the germline V gene are SGHNT and YYREEE (reference sequence). This CDR3 has 15 residues. CDR3 region: CASSYASGGPDTQYF. The CDR3 DNA is TGTGCCAGCAGCTATGCAAGCGGGGGCCCAGATACGCAGTATTTT. The full variable domain, its missing parts supplied by reference TRBV5-4 and TRBJ2-3, is ETGVTQSPTHLIKTRGQQVTLRCSSQSGHNTVSWYQQALGQGPQFIFQYYREEENGRGNFPPRFSGLQFPNYSSELNVNALELDDSALYLCASSYASGGPDTQYFGPGTRLTVL.

The V and J genes are TRBV14 and TRBJ2-7; D gene uncertain. Looked up from germline, CDR1 is SGHDN and CDR2 is FVKESK. The length of the CDR3 is 14 residues. V dropped 0 bases and J dropped 0 bases, with 6 bases sitting between them. DNA for the CDR3: TGTGCCAGCAGCCAAGAGGGCAGCTCCTACGAGCAGTACTTC. Translation gives CASSQEGSSYEQYF.

V usage is TRBV6-1 and J usage is TRBJ2-7; D call uncertain. Germline V lookup: CDR1 MNHNS, CDR2 SASEGT. CDR3 length: 13 amino acids. V was cut by 6 bases and J by 3 bases, with 12 bases left in between. CDR3 coding DNA: TGTGCCAGCAGCGCTAATCGGCTCTACGAGCAGTACTTC. Protein: CASSANRLYEQYF.

This clone appeared a single time. The chain uses TRBV30 and TRBJ1-1; 7 bases are a match to TRBD1. CDR1 is GTSNPN, CDR2 SVGIG, per germline (reference sequence). CDR3 length equals 12 residues. J gave up 3 bases and V 8 bases, and 6 bases lay outside the gene matches. The CDR3 loop reads CAGRTGYTEAFF. The CDR3 DNA follows: TGTGCCGGACGGACAGGCTACACTGAAGCTTTCTTT. The variable domain in full, completed from reference TRBV30 and TRBJ1-1, reads SQTIHQWPATLVQPVGSPLSLECTVEGTSNPNLYWYRQAAGRGLQLLFYSVGIGQISSEVPQNLSASRPQDRQFILSSKKLLLSDSGFYLCAGRTGYTEAFFGQGTRLTVV.

The chain carries TRBV2 and TRBJ2-3; D is unresolved. In germline, CDR1 is SNHLY, CDR2 FYNNEI. V lost 4 bases and J 4 bases, leaving 15 bases between the germline ends. This CDR3 region has 15 residues. The CDR3 spells CASSAVGSKADTQYF. The DNA for the CDR3 is TGTGCCAGCAGTGCGGTGGGCAGTAAAGCAGATACGCAGTATTTT.